The 29 T cell receptor beta chains presented below share a single source sample, sequenced in a study of blood T cell repertoires in COVID-19. TCRdb's table, derived via immunoSEQ multiplex PCR, lists solely in-frame clones and lacks some. In the table there are roughly 400,000 clones, approximately 92% of which are singletons. Sequencing used PBMCs or T cells enriched from blood (not recorded which). The origin of the receptors is a man aged 25-40 years who had recovered from COVID-19.

This rearrangement joins TRBV5-1 to TRBJ2-2, with TRBD2 identical over 10 bases. This CDR3 region has 15 residues. Germline V lookup: CDR1 SGHRS, CDR2 YFSETQ. J lost 6 bases, V lost 4 bases, and 6 bases had no gene match. CDR3 amino acids: CASSPLAGAAGELFF. Written as DNA, the CDR3 is TGCGCCAGCAGCCCCCTAGCGGGAGCTGCCGGGGAGCTGTTTTTT.

The gene calls are TRBV14 and TRBJ2-7; 8 bases map to TRBD1. After removal of 0 bases from V and 2 bases from J, the junction contained 9 bases not matched to a gene. Germline lookup yields CDR1 SGHDN and CDR2 FVKESK. This CDR3 contains 17 residues. CDR3 protein: CASSQDSEDREAYEQYF. CDR3 nucleotides: TGTGCCAGCAGCCAAGATTCAGAGGACAGGGAAGCCTACGAGCAGTACTTC.

This chain uses TRBV18 with TRBJ1-1; D might be TRBD1 (6 bases). The germline gives CDR1 KGHSH, CDR2 LQKENI. The V and J ends lost 5 bases and 2 bases respectively, with 12 bases between them. This CDR3 comprises 14 residues. CDR3 loop: CASSTNRENTEAFF. The CDR3 nucleotides read TGTGCCAGCTCAACTAACAGGGAAAACACTGAAGCTTTCTTT.

The chain has TRBV7-5 and TRBJ2-5; the table calls TRBD1, which could not be checked here. TRBV7-5 is labeled a pseudogene. There are 18 residues in the CDR3. Here the CDR3 reads CVRSLVIKESGEQETQYF. Written as DNA, the CDR3 is TGTGTCAGAAGCTTAGTTATAAAAGAGTCAGGGGAACAAGAGACCCAGTACTTC.

The chain has TRBV12-3 or TRBV12-4 and TRBJ2-1; TRBD1 is a possible D gene (6 bases). V was clipped by 8 bases and J by 12 bases, with 20 bases between them. This CDR3 region has 13 residues. The CDR3, as DNA: TGTGCCAGCCTTCGACTGGGGGCCCTAGGGCAGTTCTTC. Amino acids: CASLRLGALGQFF.

The rearrangement uses TRBV7-2 and TRBJ1-5, with a weak D call TRBD1 (6 bases). CDR3 length: 15 amino acids. Trimming took off 2 bases at V and 7 bases at J, with 15 bases between the two ends. Per germline, CDR1 SGHTA and CDR2 FQGNSA. The CDR3 DNA is TGTGCCAGCAGCTTACAAGCAGGGGTCGGCCAGCCCCAGCATTTT. Amino acid sequence: CASSLQAGVGQPQHF. Full variable domain (missing parts from reference TRBV7-2 and TRBJ1-5): GAGVSQSPSNKVTEKGKDVELRCDPISGHTALYWYRQSLGQGLEFLIYFQGNSAPDKSGLPSDRFSAERTGGSVSTLTIQRTQQEDSAVYLCASSLQAGVGQPQHFGDGTRLSIL.

This clone has only a few counts. This chain uses TRBV2 with TRBJ2-3, with 8 positions matching TRBD1. The J segment lost 0 bases and the V segment lost 4 bases, leaving 9 bases of the junction unmatched. The CDR3 sequence is 17 residues long. The germline CDR1 and CDR2 sequences are SNHLY and FYNNEI. CDR3 sequence: CASSVSITGGSTDTQYF. The CDR3 DNA reads TGTGCCAGCAGTGTTTCCATAACAGGGGGAAGCACAGATACGCAGTATTTT.

To note about this clone: Other DNA sequences in this sample translate to the same CDR3. This rearrangement joins TRBV12-3 or TRBV12-4 to TRBJ1-1; D not certain. V shed 3 bases and J shed 3 bases, with 8 bases lying between them. The CDR3 runs to 13 residues. DNA for the CDR3: TGTGCCAGCAGTTTTAGCGGGTACACTGAAGCTTTCTTT. Amino acids: CASSFSGYTEAFF.

This chain connects TRBV29-1 to TRBJ2-5; possibly TRBD2 for D (6 bases). The V and J ends lost 6 bases and 1 base respectively, with 15 bases between them. This CDR3 has 14 amino acids. Germline assignment: CDR1 SQVTM and CDR2 ANQGSEA. DNA of the CDR3: TGCAGCGTCCGCCCGGGAGTCCCCCAAGAGACCCAGTACTTC. It translates to CSVRPGVPQETQYF.

The chain has TRBV15 and TRBJ1-3, with 9 bases fitting TRBD1. CDR1 and CDR2 from the germline V gene are LNHNV and YYDKDF (reference sequence). With 0 bases clipped from V and 1 base from J, the junction kept 7 bases outside the gene matches. The CDR3 contains 18 residues. The CDR3 sequence is CATSRDQGTGLSGNTIYF. The CDR3 DNA reads as TGTGCCACCAGCAGAGATCAGGGGACAGGGTTATCTGGAAACACCATATATTTT.

This chain uses TRBV14 with TRBJ2-7; D is possibly TRBD1 (6 bases). Germline values: CDR1 SGHDN, CDR2 FVKESK. The CDR3 has 15 residues. V lost 1 base to trimming and J lost 3 bases, with 13 bases between them. The CDR3 DNA follows: TGTGCCAGCAGCCAAGGCACAGGGTACTTCTACGAGCAGTACTTC. Translating it yields CASSQGTGYFYEQYF.

The chain recombines TRBV27 with TRBJ2-1; perhaps TRBD1 as D (5 bases). V was clipped by 4 bases and J by 5 bases, with 9 bases between them. The CDR3 spans 13 residues. Germline-derived CDR1 and CDR2 are MNHEY and SMNVEV (reference sequence). The CDR3 DNA follows: TGTGCCAGCAGTTGGACAACCAACAATGAGCAGTTCTTC. This translates into CASSWTTNNEQFF.

This sequence joins TRBV13 and TRBJ2-2; tentative D call: TRBD2 (6 bases). The V gene's germline CDR1 is PRHDT and CDR2 FYEKMQ (reference sequence). CDR3 length: 14 residues. Trimming took 5 bases from V and 5 from J, leaving 12 bases between them. The CDR3, as DNA: TGTGCCAGCAGCATCCACGGGGGTACCGGGGAGCTGTTTTTT. Translated: CASSIHGGTGELFF.

The CDR3 coding sequence is TGTGCCAGCAGCTTGGCATTTGTAAGGGGACAGGTGGCCTACGAGCAGTACTTC. It yields the protein CASSLAFVRGQVAYEQYF. The chain uses TRBV5-5 and TRBJ2-7, with 8 nucleotides matching TRBD1. Germline loops: CDR1 SGHKS, CDR2 YYEKEE (reference sequence). The J segment lost 2 bases and the V segment lost 0 bases, leaving 13 bases of the junction unmatched. This CDR3 region has 18 residues.

The chain is built from TRBV28 and TRBJ2-7; TRBD2 is a possible D gene (6 bases). The V end lost 5 bases, the J end lost 6 bases, and 14 bases lay between the germline ends. The CDR3 consists of 13 residues. Germline CDR1 and CDR2: MDHEN and SYDVKM. CDR3 amino acids: CASSRTAGIEQYF. The CDR3 DNA follows: TGTGCCAGCAGTCGAACGGCGGGAATCGAGCAGTACTTC.

V and J are TRBV5-1 and TRBJ2-1; D is possibly TRBD2 (5 bases). The CDR3 spans 17 residues. The germline V gene encodes CDR1 SGHRS and CDR2 YFSETQ. V lost 1 base, J lost 4 bases, and 18 bases lay in between. The CDR3 DNA sequence: TGCGCCAGCAGCTTGCTAATGGGGAGTGGGTTGTACAATGAGCAGTTCTTC. It translates to CASSLLMGSGLYNEQFF.

Points on this clone: This CDR3 is also generated by other DNA sequences in the sample. The CDR3 DNA reads as TGTGCCAGCTCACCTGGACAGGGGAGGACTGAAGCTTTCTTT. It codes for CASSPGQGRTEAFF. V gene TRBV18 combines with J gene TRBJ1-1; 9 bases align to TRBD1. The junction had 4 bases not matched to a gene; V was cut back by 3 bases and J by 5 bases. Germline values: CDR1 KGHSH, CDR2 LQKENI. The CDR3 sequence is 14 residues long.

This chain connects TRBV9 to TRBJ2-6; D unresolved. Germline assignment: CDR1 SGDLS and CDR2 YYNGEE. The CDR3 consists of 18 residues. Between the trimmed V and J ends, which lost 4 bases and 4 bases, there was a span of 21 bases. As DNA, the CDR3 is TGTGCCAGCAGCCCACGACTGCTGACTGAACCCGGGGCCAACGTCCTGACTTTC. As protein: CASSPRLLTEPGANVLTF.

The chain is built from TRBV28 and TRBJ1-5, with D perhaps TRBD1 (5 bases). The germline V gene has CDR1 MDHEN and CDR2 SYDVKM. The CDR3 runs to 12 residues. Trimming stripped 9 bases from V and 7 bases from J, with 13 bases between. DNA of the CDR3: TGTGCCAGTCGCAGGGAAGACCAGCCCCAGCATTTT. Translation: CASRREDQPQHF.

This sequence joins TRBV5-1 and TRBJ2-1; TRBD2 agrees at 9 bases. CDR1 is SGHRS, CDR2 YFSETQ, per germline. Trimming at V came to 2 bases and at J to 7 bases, leaving 4 bases not matched to a gene. This CDR3 region has 14 residues. The CDR3 bases are TGCGCCAGCAGCTTTAGCGGGAGTAGTAATGAGCAGTTCTTC. Amino acid sequence: CASSFSGSSNEQFF.

The J gene is TRBJ2-3, the V gene TRBV24-1; 10 bases are shared with TRBD2. V was pared by 3 bases and J by 4 bases, with 6 bases of the junction left unmatched. The CDR3 is 16 residues long. Germline V gene data show CDR1 as KGHDR and CDR2 as SFDVKD. CDR3 bases: TGTGCCACCAGTGATCCAAGCGGGAGGGAGGCAGATACGCAGTATTTT. Its protein product is CATSDPSGREADTQYF.

The V gene is TRBV5-6, the J gene TRBJ1-4; D ambiguous. Germline-derived CDR1 and CDR2 are SGHDT and YYEEEE. The CDR3 totals 14 residues. Trimming removed 5 bases at V and 8 bases at J, with 16 bases between. CDR3 bases: TGTGCCAGCAGTCGACCCTGGGCTCGAGAAAAACTGTTTTTT. It codes for CASSRPWAREKLFF.

The chain joins TRBV5-6 to TRBJ2-3, with 10 bases identical to TRBD2. The junction had 3 bases not matched to a gene; V was cut back by 2 bases and J by 6 bases. Germline V CDR1 and CDR2: SGHDT, YYEEEE. This CDR3 region has 14 residues. Written as DNA, the CDR3 is TGTGCCAGCAGCTTTAGCGGGAGGAGGGATACGCAGTATTTT. It yields the protein CASSFSGRRDTQYF.

The chain recombines TRBV18 with TRBJ2-7, with D possibly TRBD1 on 6 matching bases. Trimming removed 5 bases from V and 3 bases from J, with 14 bases in between. CDR3 length: 14 amino acids. The germline CDR1 and CDR2 sequences are KGHSH and LQKENI. The CDR3 nucleotides read TGTGCCAGCTCAGGACGGGAAGGGGGCTACGAGCAGTACTTC. It yields the protein CASSGREGGYEQYF.

The chain links TRBV19 to TRBJ2-7; 12 bases agree with TRBD2. This CDR3 comprises 17 residues. CDR1 and CDR2 (germline): LNHDA, SQIVND (reference sequence). V was clipped by 4 bases and J by 3 bases; unmatched bases: 10. This chain's CDR3 is CASSKKEGLAGNYEQYF. In nucleotides, the CDR3 is TGTGCCAGTAGTAAAAAAGAAGGACTAGCGGGAAACTACGAGCAGTACTTC.

This clone was seen only a few times. This chain uses TRBV19 with TRBJ2-1; the match to TRBD2 covers 7 bases. V trimming: 7 bases; J trimming: 8 bases; junction bases outside the gene matches: 11. The CDR3 has 14 residues. Germline CDR1 and CDR2: LNHDA and SQIVND (reference sequence). CDR3 amino acids: CASKKDGGTYEQFF. In nucleotides, the CDR3 is TGTGCCAGTAAAAAGGACGGGGGGACCTATGAGCAGTTCTTC.

V usage is TRBV10-3 and J usage is TRBJ1-1; D is undetermined. The CDR3 is 14 amino acids. Per the germline V gene, CDR1 is ENHRY and CDR2 is SYGVKD. The V end lost 3 bases, the J end lost 4 bases, and 12 bases lay between the germline ends. The chain's CDR3 is CAISEAGSGTEAFF. In nucleotides, the CDR3 is TGTGCCATCAGTGAAGCGGGGTCGGGCACTGAAGCTTTCTTT.

The chain is built from TRBV7-2 and TRBJ2-1, with a weak D call TRBD2 (6 bases). This CDR3 contains 13 residues. Germline V gene data show CDR1 as SGHTA and CDR2 as FQGNSA. Trimming took off 2 bases at V and 7 bases at J, with 9 bases between the two ends. The CDR3 loop is CASSLYLANEQFF. The DNA of the CDR3 is TGTGCCAGCAGCTTATATCTAGCGAATGAGCAGTTCTTC.

This chain uses TRBV27 with TRBJ2-5; 7 bases are a match to TRBD1. Germline-derived CDR1 and CDR2 are MNHEY and SMNVEV (reference sequence). The CDR3 length is 13 residues. The V segment lost 6 bases and the J segment 2 bases; nucleotides outside the gene matches: 3. The CDR3 protein is CASSRQGQETQYF. The CDR3 bases are TGTGCCAGCAGCCGACAGGGACAAGAGACCCAGTACTTC.